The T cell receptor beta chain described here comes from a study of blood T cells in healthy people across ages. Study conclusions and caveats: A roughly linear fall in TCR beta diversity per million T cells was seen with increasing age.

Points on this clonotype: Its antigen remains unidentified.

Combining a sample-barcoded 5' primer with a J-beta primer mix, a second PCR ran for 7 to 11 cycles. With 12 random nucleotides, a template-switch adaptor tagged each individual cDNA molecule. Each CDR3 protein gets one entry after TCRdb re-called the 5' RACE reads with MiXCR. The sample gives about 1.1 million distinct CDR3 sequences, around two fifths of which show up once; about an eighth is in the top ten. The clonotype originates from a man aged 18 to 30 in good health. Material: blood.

CDR3 nucleotides: TGTGCCAGCAGTCGAAGGGGGACAGGAGCTTACAATGAGCAGTTCTTC. Its protein is CASSRRGTGAYNEQFF. This chain links TRBV12-3 or TRBV12-4 with TRBJ2-1; 8 bases agree with TRBD1. CDR3 length: 16 amino acids. V lost 5 bases and J lost 4; bases outside the gene matches: 10.